The entry that follows covers one T cell receptor beta chain sequence. This entry belongs to a study of cytomegalovirus exposure and HLA in healthy donors. CDR1 and CDR2 from the germline V gene are SGHNT and YYREEE (reference sequence). V shed 0 bases and J shed 0 bases, with 8 bases lying between them. The CDR3 extends over 15 amino acids. The primer mix had 60 Vbeta and 13 Jbeta primers. Profiling relied on immunoSEQ multiplex PCR, and the TCRdb table lists in-frame clones only, not all of them. The sample yields some 95,000 clones, approximately 81% seen once. The TCR comes from a woman aged 40 to 55 in good health and CMV-seropositive. J is TRBJ2-3 and V is TRBV5-4; D is unresolved. Sequencing used PBMCs. The CDR3 loop is CASSLERYSTDTQYF. CDR3 bases: TGTGCCAGCAGCTTGGAACGCTATAGCACAGATACGCAGTATTTT.